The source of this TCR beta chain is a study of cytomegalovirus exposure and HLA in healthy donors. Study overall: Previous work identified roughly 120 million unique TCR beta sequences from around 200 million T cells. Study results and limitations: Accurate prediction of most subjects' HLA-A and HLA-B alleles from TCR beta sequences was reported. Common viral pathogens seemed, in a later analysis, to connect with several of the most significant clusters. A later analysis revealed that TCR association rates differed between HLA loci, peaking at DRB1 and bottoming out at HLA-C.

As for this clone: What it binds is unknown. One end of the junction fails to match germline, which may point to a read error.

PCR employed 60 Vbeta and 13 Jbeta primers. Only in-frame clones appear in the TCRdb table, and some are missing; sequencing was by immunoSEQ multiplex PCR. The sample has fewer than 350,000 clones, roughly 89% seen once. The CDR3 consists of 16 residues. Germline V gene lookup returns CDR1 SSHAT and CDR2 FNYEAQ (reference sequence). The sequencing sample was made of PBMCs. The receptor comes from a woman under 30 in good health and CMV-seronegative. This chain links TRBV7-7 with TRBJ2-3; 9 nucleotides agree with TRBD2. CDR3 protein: CASSLLSSGGTDTQYF. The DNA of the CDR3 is TGTGCTAGCAGCTTACTATCTAGCGGGGGCACAGATACGCAGTATTTT.